The next 11 T cell receptor beta chains were all read from a single sample in a study of blood T cell repertoires in COVID-19. Sequencing was performed with immunoSEQ multiplex PCR; in TCRdb, only in-frame clones are kept and a portion is missing. This sample yields over 200,000 clones, of which approximately 88% are seen a single time; roughly 6% belongs to the top ten. Sequenced material: peripheral blood. The receptors stem from a man aged 55 to 70 who had recovered from COVID-19.

This rearrangement joins TRBV5-1 to TRBJ2-2; D is possibly TRBD1 (5 bases). CDR1 and CDR2 from the germline V gene are SGHRS and YFSETQ. The CDR3 is 14 residues long. The V end was cut by 1 base, the J end by 6 bases, with 10 bases between. The CDR3 coding sequence is TGCGCCAGCAGCTTGCGCCAGGGCTCCGGGGAGCTGTTTTTT. Translated: CASSLRQGSGELFF.

V usage is TRBV6-5 and J usage is TRBJ1-5; no reliable D call. Germline values: CDR1 MNHEY, CDR2 SVGAGI. The CDR3 runs 13 residues. Trimming stripped 10 bases from V and 1 base from J, with 11 bases between. The CDR3 DNA is TGTGCCACCTTCGGGGTAAGCAATCAGCCCCAGCATTTT. Amino acid sequence: CATFGVSNQPQHF.

The chain uses TRBV2 and TRBJ2-5, with 7 bases that match TRBD2. Germline-derived CDR1 and CDR2 are SNHLY and FYNNEI. This CDR3 spans 15 amino acids. After removal of 4 bases from V and 0 bases from J, the junction contained 5 bases not matched to a gene. The CDR3 DNA is TGTGCCAGCAGTGGGGGGGGGAAGGACCAAGAGACCCAGTACTTC. This gives the protein CASSGGGKDQETQYF.

This clone came up a few times. Other DNA sequences in the sample encode the same CDR3. The chain carries TRBV20-1 and TRBJ1-2; D is unclear. Deletions cut 3 bases from V and 0 bases from J, with 8 bases between. The CDR3 loop spans 13 amino acids. Germline V gene lookup returns CDR1 DFQATT and CDR2 SNEGSKA (reference sequence). The CDR3 region has the DNA TGCAGTGCTAGTTCTGGAGCTAACTATGGCTACACCTTC. The encoded protein is CSASSGANYGYTF.

The chain couples TRBV2 to TRBJ2-4; TRBD2 is a possible D gene (6 bases). V was clipped by 6 bases and J by 8 bases, with 17 bases between them. The CDR3 has 14 amino acids. The germline gives CDR1 SNHLY, CDR2 FYNNEI. DNA of the CDR3: TGTGCCAGCAGGGCTAGCGCGAACCTGGACATTCAGTACTTC. Protein: CASRASANLDIQYF.

The chain links TRBV25-1 to TRBJ2-3, with TRBD2 matching 16 bases. CDR3 length equals 17 residues. V dropped 1 base and J dropped 6; count of bases not matched to a gene: 4. The V gene's germline CDR1 is MGHDK and CDR2 SYGVNS. CDR3 nucleotide sequence: TGTGCCAGCAGTGAATTTGGGACTAGCGGGAGGGCTGATACGCAGTATTTT. This codes for CASSEFGTSGRADTQYF.

V usage is TRBV5-6 and J usage is TRBJ2-2, with D tentatively TRBD1 (6 bases). Trimming shortened V by 2 bases and J by 2 bases, and 13 bases separated the two germline ends. The germline V gene encodes CDR1 SGHDT and CDR2 YYEEEE. The CDR3 consists of 16 residues. The CDR3 reads CASSFSYRVNTGELFF. CDR3 DNA: TGTGCCAGCAGCTTCTCATACAGGGTTAACACCGGGGAGCTGTTTTTT.

The rearrangement joins TRBV7-9 to TRBJ1-2, with D perhaps TRBD1 (6 bases). The CDR3 totals 14 residues. CDR1 SEHNR and CDR2 FQNEAQ come from the germline V gene (reference sequence). The V end was cut by 5 bases, the J end by 6 bases, with 16 bases between. CDR3 region: CASSPTGGADGYTF. CDR3 DNA: TGTGCCAGCAGCCCGACTGGGGGGGCTGATGGCTACACCTTC.

V usage is TRBV6-6 and J usage is TRBJ1-2, with a weak D call TRBD1 (6 bases). This CDR3 is built from 16 residues. V lost 7 bases and J 0 bases, leaving 18 bases between the germline ends. Germline loops: CDR1 MNHNY, CDR2 SVGAGI (reference sequence). The CDR3 coding sequence is TGTGCCAGCACCCCAGGAGGGGGGGTTACTAACTATGGCTACACCTTC. Residues: CASTPGGGVTNYGYTF.

This clone was recorded only once. The V and J genes are TRBV7-9 and TRBJ1-1; 7 bases are a match to TRBD1. CDR3 length: 14 residues. Germline V gene lookup returns CDR1 SEHNR and CDR2 FQNEAQ (reference sequence). V shed 4 bases, J shed 4 bases, and the junction held 6 bases outside the gene matches. The CDR3 sequence is CASSSVSGGTEAFF. The CDR3 nucleotides are TGTGCCAGCAGCTCCGTATCAGGGGGCACTGAAGCTTTCTTT.

This chain links TRBV5-1 with TRBJ2-3; D gene uncertain. Between the trimmed V and J ends, which lost 1 base and 5 bases, there was a span of 8 bases. CDR3 length: 13 residues. Germline CDR1 and CDR2: SGHRS and YFSETQ. The CDR3 here is CASSLLVGDTQYF. For the CDR3, the DNA is TGCGCCAGCAGCTTGCTAGTAGGAGATACGCAGTATTTT.